The source of this T cell receptor (beta chain) is a study of T cells in Graves' hyperthyroidism and ophthalmopathy. Study-level points and caveats: The majority of expanded thyroid clonotypes above 0.001 also appeared in blood.

There were TCR beta CDR3 regions amplified from RNA transcripts. First-round RT-PCR of the TCR CDR3 relied on the HTBI primer set. TCRdb processed the multiplex PCR reads anew with MiXCR; each CDR3 protein has one entry. Here the sample spans roughly 500,000 distinct CDR3 sequences, around 45% being singletons. Researchers barred patients who had uncontrolled infection, other autoimmune disease, pregnancy or lactation. Orbital computed tomography, thyroid ultrasound, serum thyroxine and TRAb, and clinical symptoms together informed the diagnoses. This clonotype was detected once. The antigen is not known. The CDR3 length is 13 residues. After removal of 7 bases from V and 11 bases from J, the junction contained 11 bases not matched to a gene. CDR1 and CDR2 from the germline V gene are SGHVS and FNYEAQ.

The chain carries TRBV7-6 and TRBJ1-5; TRBD1 matches at 7 bases. The TCR originated in an adult woman with Graves' disease, either hyperthyroidism or ophthalmopathy (not recorded which). The specimen was peripheral blood or thyroid tissue (not recorded which). The CDR3 DNA is TGTGCCAGCAACCCGGGACAGCAAGAGACCCAGCATTTT. This translates into CASNPGQQETQHF. The full variable domain, with the rest looked up from reference TRBV7-6 and TRBJ1-5, is GAGVSQSPRYKVTKRGQDVALRCDPISGHVSLYWYRQALGQGPEFLTYFNYEAQQDKSGLPNDRFSAERPEGSISTLTIQRTEQRDSAMYRCASNPGQQETQHFGDGTRLSIL.